The clone carrying this T cell receptor beta chain was seen repeatedly, ten times or more. The antigen is not known. This entry is derived from a study of regulatory T cells in long-lasting Graves disease. Study-level results: TRBV28, TRBJ1-2 and TRBJ2-5 were segments that persistent disease favored.

Time point defined: newly diagnosed GD, antithyroid drugs for less than 3 months. PBMC-extracted RNA yielded the TCR library. The germline V and J ends were trimmed by 8 bases and 8 bases, with 18 bases remaining between them. The CDR3 extends over 13 amino acids. Per germline, CDR1 LNHDA and CDR2 SQIVND (reference sequence). Through Arm-PCR of CDR3 regions and iRepertoire HTBI primers, TCR beta libraries were built. TCRdb redid the calling of the multiplex PCR reads with MiXCR, one entry per CDR3 protein. The table has about 220,000 distinct CDR3 sequences, approximately 20% seen once. The TCR originated in a female donor with Graves disease. The V and J genes are TRBV19 and TRBJ1-2, with D possibly TRBD1 on 5 matching bases. The sample was peripheral blood mononuclear cells (PBMCs), taken at new diagnosis, from a patient treated with antithyroid drugs. CDR3 loop: CASGDRGYLGYTF. The CDR3 region has the DNA TGTGCCAGTGGGGACCGGGGGTATCTCGGCTACACCTTC.